This TCR beta chain originates from a study of T cells in Graves' hyperthyroidism and ophthalmopathy. Points from the study as a whole: Onset of ophthalmopathy came a median 6.5 months after the model predicted it.

V was shortened by 6 bases and J by 6 bases, with 21 bases between the two germline ends. Germline V gene sequence: CDR1 DFQATT, CDR2 SNEGSKA (reference sequence). The CDR3 length is 14 residues. Using RNA transcripts as the source, TCR beta CDR3 regions were amplified. A first-round RT-PCR of the TCR CDR3 used the HTBI primer set. TCRdb independently ran MiXCR on the multiplex PCR reads; one entry per CDR3 protein. The sample has about 700,000 distinct CDR3 sequences, around 15% seen once. This clonotype was seen repeatedly, ten times or more. What it binds is unknown. The sequenced sample consisted of blood. V is TRBV20-1 and J is TRBJ2-7; TRBD2 might be the D (7 bases). The receptor's source is a woman aged 18-30 years with Graves' hyperthyroidism. This CDR3 reads CSAEEGGEVGEQYF. The DNA for the CDR3 is TGCAGTGCCGAAGAAGGGGGGGAGGTTGGCGAGCAGTACTTC.